One sample yielded the 7 T cell receptor beta chains listed below, sequenced in a study of blood T cells in healthy people across ages. A second PCR of 7 to 11 cycles used a sample-barcoded 5' primer and a J-beta primer mix. TCRdb used MiXCR to reprocess the 5' RACE reads, holding one entry per CDR3 protein. The sample holds about 1.7 million distinct CDR3 sequences; 25% to 30% are singletons and the top ten take roughly 8.2%. Material for sequencing was blood. Every receptor here comes from a woman in her 30s in good health.

This chain connects TRBV2 to TRBJ2-5, with TRBD2 matching over 7 bases. J was trimmed by 7 bases and V by 6 bases; bases with no gene match: 14. Germline CDR1 SNHLY, CDR2 FYNNEI. CDR3 size: 15 residues. CDR3 residues: CASSQGLPPPGTQYF. CDR3 coding DNA: TGTGCCAGCAGCCAGGGACTACCCCCCCCAGGGACCCAGTACTTC.

The gene calls are TRBV9 and TRBJ2-3, with TRBD2 identical over 10 bases. CDR3 length equals 16 residues. With V trimmed by 3 bases and J by 1 base, 5 bases remained unmatched. In germline, CDR1 is SGDLS, CDR2 YYNGEE. The CDR3 is CASSDDLAGGTDTQYF. In DNA form, the CDR3 reads TGTGCCAGCAGCGATGATCTAGCGGGGGGCACAGATACGCAGTATTTT.

This clonotype has at least ten counts. This sequence joins TRBV12-3 or TRBV12-4 and TRBJ2-7; 7 bases match TRBD2. V lost 1 base, J lost 10 bases, and 7 bases stayed unmatched. This CDR3 comprises 13 residues. CDR3 sequence reads: CASSLGGGVGQYF. CDR3 coding DNA: TGTGCCAGCAGTTTAGGGGGAGGGGTAGGCCAGTACTTC.

The chain has TRBV5-1 and TRBJ2-7; no firm D call. The CDR3 loop spans 14 amino acids. V was cut by 1 base and J by 6 bases, with 14 bases left in between. Germline V lookup: CDR1 SGHRS, CDR2 YFSETQ. CDR3: CASSLWTPAGEQYF. The CDR3 DNA is TGCGCCAGCAGCTTGTGGACCCCGGCTGGCGAGCAGTACTTC.

This clonotype was observed a handful of times. The rearrangement joins TRBV29-1 to TRBJ2-3; a weak D match, TRBD2 (6 bases). Trimming stripped 3 bases from V and 6 bases from J, with 13 bases between. This CDR3 has 13 amino acids. In germline, CDR1 is SQVTM, CDR2 ANQGSEA. The CDR3, as DNA: TGCAGCGTTGATCTAGCGCCAGGGGATACGCAGTATTTT. Translating gives CSVDLAPGDTQYF.

This sequence joins TRBV5-6 and TRBJ2-1, with D perhaps matching TRBD1 or TRBD2 (6 bases each). This CDR3 region has 14 residues. The V gene lost 6 bases and the J gene lost 10 bases, with 20 bases spanning the gap. Germline CDR1 SGHDT, CDR2 YYEEEE. This CDR3 is CASTQPGGTYEQFF. CDR3 sequence (DNA): TGTGCCAGCACCCAACCCGGGGGCACCTACGAGCAGTTCTTC.

In regard to this clonotype: A much bigger clone sits one base away, suggesting this may be a read error. V is TRBV9 and J is TRBJ2-1; 11 bases map to TRBD2. CDR1 and CDR2 (germline): SGDLS, YYNGEE. The CDR3 sequence is 14 residues long. For the CDR3, the DNA is TGTGCCACCAGCGTAGCGGGGGGGAACAATGAGCAGTTCTTC. It is translated as CATSVAGGNNEQFF.